The clone carrying this TCR beta chain was picked up one time. The sample originates from a study of blood T cell repertoires in COVID-19. Study details: Samples came from the United States, Italy and Spain, spanning acute and convalescent COVID-19.

The germline CDR1 and CDR2 sequences are KGHSH and LQKENI. After removal of 3 bases from V and 0 bases from J, the junction contained 19 bases not matched to a gene. This CDR3 contains 21 residues. Data came from immunoSEQ multiplex PCR; TCRdb stores just in-frame clones and leaves some out. The data hold roughly 280,000 clones, with 86% observed a single time. Sequencing was performed on peripheral blood. The sequence was collected from a man in his forties with active or convalescent COVID-19. This chain joins TRBV18 and TRBJ1-4; 7 nucleotides line up with TRBD1. The CDR3 DNA sequence: TGTGCCAGCTCACCGTCGGGGCCCCGGACAGGCCATCGACCAACTAATGAAAAACTGTTTTTT. It encodes CASSPSGPRTGHRPTNEKLFF. The full variable domain, rest sourced from reference TRBV18 and TRBJ1-4, is NAGVMQNPRHLVRRRGQEARLRCSPMKGHSHVYWYRQLPEEGLKFMVYLQKENIIDESGMPKERFSAEFPKEGPSILRIQQVVRGDSAAYFCASSPSGPRTGHRPTNEKLFFGSGTQLSVL.